What follows is one T cell receptor (beta chain) and its context. This specimen comes from a study of T cell changes during pregnancy in multiple sclerosis. Generated by immunoSEQ multiplex PCR, the TCRdb table keeps only in-frame clones and is missing some. This table has 35,000 or so clones, around 90% appearing once. The TCR was taken from a female donor with multiple sclerosis, enrolled in a pregnancy study. Sequences were derived from CD4+ T cells from peripheral blood mononuclear cells, sampled before pregnancy.

The CDR3 DNA sequence: TGTGCCAGCAGCCTTGTAACGGGACAAGAGACCCAGTACTTC. Protein: CASSLVTGQETQYF. This chain connects TRBV7-2 to TRBJ2-5, with D tentatively TRBD2 (5 bases). Germline CDR1 and CDR2: SGHTA and FQGNSA. Trimming shortened V by 5 bases and J by 2 bases, and 12 bases separated the two germline ends. This CDR3 has 14 amino acids.